This T cell receptor beta chain was captured in a study of cytomegalovirus exposure and HLA in healthy donors. Regarding the study as a whole: Both high specificity and high sensitivity reportedly marked the classifier's diagnosis of cytomegalovirus status. A list of 150 or so TCR beta chains associated with cytomegalovirus was given.

To note about this clone: Its target is unknown.

Using immunoSEQ multiplex PCR, the repertoire was profiled, and TCRdb retains in-frame clones only, with some absent. This table holds more than 90,000 clones, about 94% found once. The germline V gene has CDR1 LGHNA and CDR2 YSLEER. This CDR3 comprises 13 residues. The germline V and J ends were trimmed by 0 bases and 12 bases, with 14 bases remaining between them. Input material: PBMCs. This sequence joins TRBV4-3 and TRBJ1-1, with D maybe TRBD1 (5 bases). This TCR derives from a woman aged 30 to 39 in good health and CMV-seropositive. DNA for the CDR3: TGCGCCAGCAGCCAAGAACCGGGACTAAACCCTTTCTTT. Protein sequence: CASSQEPGLNPFF.